The 5 T cell receptor beta chains below were found in one sample sequenced in a study of blood T cell repertoires in COVID-19. Using immunoSEQ multiplex PCR, the repertoire was profiled, and TCRdb retains in-frame clones only, with some absent. The sample has about 59,000 clones, around 81% seen once. Sequencing was done on a sample of peripheral blood. These receptor sequences come from an elderly woman with active or convalescent COVID-19.

This clone was observed a single time. V is TRBV25-1 and J is TRBJ1-2; unclear D gene. CDR1 MGHDK and CDR2 SYGVNS come from the germline V gene. CDR3 size: 13 residues. V lost 4 bases, J lost 10 bases, and 16 bases lay in between. The CDR3 reads CASSVDGSVAYTF. The DNA for the CDR3 is TGTGCCAGCAGTGTCGACGGGAGCGTCGCCTACACCTTC.

The rearrangement uses TRBV2 and TRBJ2-2; TRBD1 is a possible D gene (5 bases). CDR3 length equals 15 residues. The germline V and J ends were trimmed by 7 bases and 0 bases, with 12 bases remaining between them. Looked up from germline, CDR1 is SNHLY and CDR2 is FYNNEI. The CDR3 here is CASTQGVANTGELFF. The CDR3 DNA sequence: TGTGCCAGCACCCAAGGGGTTGCGAACACCGGGGAGCTGTTTTTT.

This chain uses TRBV7-9 with TRBJ1-3, with a possible D match to TRBD1 (6 bases). The CDR3 contains 16 residues. Germline CDR1 SEHNR, CDR2 FQNEAQ (reference sequence). The V gene lost 5 bases and the J gene lost 4 bases, with 18 bases spanning the gap. The CDR3 nucleotides are TGTGCCAGCAGCACATTAATCCAGGGGCGCGGAAACACCATATATTTT. Translated, it gives CASSTLIQGRGNTIYF.

The CDR3 DNA sequence: TGTGCCAGCAGCGGGGGACAGAATAGCAATCAGCCCCAGCATTTT. Translation: CASSGGQNSNQPQHF. This chain links TRBV7-9 with TRBJ1-5; 7 bases line up with TRBD1. The CDR3 contains 15 residues. The J segment lost 0 bases and the V segment lost 5 bases, leaving 4 bases of the junction unmatched. The germline gives CDR1 SEHNR, CDR2 FQNEAQ (reference sequence).

The rearrangement uses TRBV5-8 and TRBJ2-3; D ambiguous. Trimming pared 4 bases from V and 5 bases from J, leaving 14 bases between. CDR1 and CDR2 from the germline V gene are SGHTS and YDEGEE. The CDR3 sequence is 14 residues long. CDR3 in DNA: TGTGCCAGCAGCGCGCGCCGGGTGGTAGATACGCAGTATTTT. It translates to CASSARRVVDTQYF.